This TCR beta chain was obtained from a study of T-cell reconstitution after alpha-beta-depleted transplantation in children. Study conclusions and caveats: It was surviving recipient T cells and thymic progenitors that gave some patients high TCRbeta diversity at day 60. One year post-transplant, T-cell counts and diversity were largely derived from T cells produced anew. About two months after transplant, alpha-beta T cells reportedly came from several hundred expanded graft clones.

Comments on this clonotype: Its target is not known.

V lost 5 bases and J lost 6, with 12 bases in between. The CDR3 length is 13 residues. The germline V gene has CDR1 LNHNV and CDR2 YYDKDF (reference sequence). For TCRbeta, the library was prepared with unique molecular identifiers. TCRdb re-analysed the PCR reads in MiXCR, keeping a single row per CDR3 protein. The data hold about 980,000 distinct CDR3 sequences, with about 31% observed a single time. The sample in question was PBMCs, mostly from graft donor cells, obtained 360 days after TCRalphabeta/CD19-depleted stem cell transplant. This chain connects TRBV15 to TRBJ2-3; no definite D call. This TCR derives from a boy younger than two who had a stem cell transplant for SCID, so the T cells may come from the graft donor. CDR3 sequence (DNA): TGTGCCACCAGCGCTGGGTTGGCGGATACGCAGTATTTT. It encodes CATSAGLADTQYF. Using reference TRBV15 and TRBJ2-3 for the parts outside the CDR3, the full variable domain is DAMVIQNPRYQVTQFGKPVTLSCSQTLNHNVMYWYQQKSSQAPKLLFHYYDKDFNNEADTPDNFQSRRPNTSFCFLDIRSPGLGDTAMYLCATSAGLADTQYFGPGTRLTVL.